This entry lists 26 T cell receptor beta chains sequenced from one sample in a study of blood T cell repertoires in COVID-19. Sequencing was performed with immunoSEQ multiplex PCR; in TCRdb, only in-frame clones are kept and a portion is missing. The data contain some 87,000 clones, 75% to 90% of them seen just once; the ten biggest clones take up about 3.4%. The specimen was peripheral blood. All receptors come from a woman in her sixties or seventies with acute or convalescent COVID-19.

J is TRBJ1-2 and V is TRBV28; 7 bases match TRBD1. This CDR3 spans 13 amino acids. Germline values: CDR1 MDHEN, CDR2 SYDVKM. Unmatched junction bases numbered 7, after V lost 5 bases and J lost 7 bases. The CDR3 region has the DNA TGTGCCAGCAGTCAAGACAGGGCTGGTGGCTACACCTTC. Its translation: CASSQDRAGGYTF.

The chain is built from TRBV11-2 and TRBJ2-4; TRBD1 aligns across 7 bases. The J segment lost 5 bases and the V segment lost 4 bases, leaving 8 bases of the junction unmatched. Germline V gene data show CDR1 as SGHAT and CDR2 as FQNNGV. CDR3 size: 15 residues. In DNA, the CDR3 is TGTGCCAGCAGCTGGGACAGTGCCCCCCAAAACATTCAGTACTTC. Encoded protein: CASSWDSAPQNIQYF.

The table lists this clone with a count of one. The gene calls are TRBV5-6 and TRBJ2-5; tentative D call: TRBD1 (6 bases). Germline V gives CDR1 SGHDT, CDR2 YYEEEE. This CDR3 is 16 amino acids long. Trimming took 0 bases from V and 4 from J, leaving 16 bases between them. DNA for the CDR3: TGTGCCAGCAGCTTGGAGAGAGGGGGTGGATCAGAGACCCAGTACTTC. This encodes CASSLERGGGSETQYF.

V is TRBV4-1 and J is TRBJ1-1; 7 bases map to TRBD1. The CDR3 consists of 16 residues. The V and J ends lost 2 bases and 0 bases, in that order; junction bases with no gene match: 6. Germline V lookup: CDR1 MGHRA, CDR2 YSYEKL. For the CDR3, the DNA is TGCGCCAGCAGCCAACACGAGACAGGGATGAACACTGAAGCTTTCTTT. Its translation is CASSQHETGMNTEAFF.

The V gene is TRBV28, the J gene TRBJ1-2, with 8 bases fitting TRBD1. This CDR3 spans 14 amino acids. Germline lookup yields CDR1 MDHEN and CDR2 SYDVKM. J lost 6 bases, V lost 1 base, and 4 bases had no gene match. In DNA form, the CDR3 reads TGTGCCAGCAGTTTATTGGGCAGGGGGCATGGCTACACCTTC. Translated: CASSLLGRGHGYTF.

This chain joins TRBV6-1 and TRBJ1-5; D uncertain. The CDR3 is 17 residues long. Trimming removed 2 bases from V and 6 bases from J, with 20 bases in between. In germline, CDR1 is MNHNS, CDR2 SASEGT. The CDR3 DNA sequence: TGTGCCAGCAGTGAACTCCAAGAGCTGGTATTCATTCAGCCCCAGCATTTT. Its translation is CASSELQELVFIQPQHF.

On this clone itself: This CDR3 is also generated by other DNA sequences in the sample. This chain joins TRBV20-1 and TRBJ2-2, with 7 bases matching TRBD2. The CDR3 sequence is 14 residues long. Germline V lookup: CDR1 DFQATT, CDR2 SNEGSKA (reference sequence). Unmatched junction bases numbered 2, after V lost 3 bases and J lost 1 base. CDR3 region: CSASTGGNTGELFF. The CDR3 DNA reads TGCAGTGCTAGTACGGGGGGGAACACCGGGGAGCTGTTTTTT.

The chain joins TRBV24-1 to TRBJ1-2, with a tentative D call TRBD1 (5 bases). Germline lookup yields CDR1 KGHDR and CDR2 SFDVKD. V was shortened by 0 bases and J by 3 bases, with 16 bases between the two germline ends. The CDR3 totals 17 residues. In DNA, the CDR3 is TGTGCCACCAGTGATTTGCTAGAGACAGCCTATGACTATGGCTACACCTTC. Its translation is CATSDLLETAYDYGYTF.

The CDR3: CSVAHGRPDGYTF. DNA for the CDR3: TGCAGCGTTGCCCACGGCAGGCCGGATGGCTACACCTTC. The genes are TRBV29-1 and TRBJ1-2; the D is unclear. Germline V gene lookup returns CDR1 SQVTM and CDR2 ANQGSEA. This CDR3 has 13 residues. Trimming stripped 4 bases from V and 6 bases from J, with 15 bases between.

The chain uses TRBV5-1 and TRBJ2-2; 9 nucleotides match TRBD1. The CDR3 runs to 17 residues. Looked up from germline, CDR1 is SGHRS and CDR2 is YFSETQ. Germline trimming cut 5 bases from V and 5 bases from J; bases unmatched to any gene: 13. The CDR3: CASRSGQGFFLTGELFF. The CDR3 coding sequence is TGCGCCAGCAGATCGGGACAGGGTTTTTTTTTGACCGGGGAGCTGTTTTTT.

The CDR3 sequence is CASSFRTSLRDEQFF. For the CDR3, the DNA is TGTGCCAGCAGCTTCCGGACTAGCCTTCGGGATGAGCAGTTCTTC. V is TRBV11-1 and J is TRBJ2-1; TRBD2 agrees at 8 bases. The CDR3 sequence is 15 residues long. CDR1 is SGHAT, CDR2 FQDESV, per germline (reference sequence). V lost 3 bases and J lost 8; bases outside the gene matches: 9.

V gene TRBV27 combines with J gene TRBJ2-4; 9 bases line up with TRBD1. The J segment lost 6 bases and the V segment lost 4 bases, leaving 10 bases of the junction unmatched. CDR1 is MNHEY, CDR2 SMNVEV, per germline (reference sequence). This CDR3 has 16 amino acids. CDR3 protein: CASSSSSGTGTNIQYF. CDR3 sequence (DNA): TGTGCCAGCAGTTCGTCATCCGGGACAGGGACAAACATTCAGTACTTC.

CDR3 region: CATSDLGRGYNEQFF. As DNA, the CDR3 is TGTGCCACCAGTGATTTGGGTCGGGGGTACAATGAGCAGTTCTTC. The chain has TRBV24-1 and TRBJ2-1; D is perhaps TRBD2 (6 bases). The CDR3 extends over 15 amino acids. V was trimmed by 0 bases and J by 4 bases, leaving 9 bases between them. In germline, CDR1 is KGHDR, CDR2 SFDVKD.

The genes are TRBV6-5 and TRBJ1-1; D perhaps matches TRBD1 (6 bases). V lost 5 bases, J lost 5 bases, and 15 bases lay in between. Germline V gene data show CDR1 as MNHEY and CDR2 as SVGAGI. The CDR3 consists of 14 residues. CDR3 protein: CASSQQGWGTEAFF. In DNA form, the CDR3 reads TGTGCCAGCAGTCAACAGGGTTGGGGAACTGAAGCTTTCTTT.

V and J are TRBV6-1 and TRBJ2-1, with 8 bases lining up with TRBD1. CDR3 length: 18 amino acids. The V and J ends lost 1 base and 8 bases, in that order; junction bases with no gene match: 16. CDR1 MNHNS and CDR2 SASEGT come from the germline V gene. CDR3 loop: CASSEVSVARQGSDEQFF. DNA of the CDR3: TGTGCCAGCAGTGAAGTCAGTGTCGCGAGACAGGGGAGCGATGAGCAGTTCTTC.

The rearrangement uses TRBV18 and TRBJ2-5; 8 bases agree with TRBD1. With V trimmed by 2 bases and J by 5 bases, 4 bases remained unmatched. From germline, CDR1 is KGHSH and CDR2 LQKENI. The CDR3 spans 14 residues. Here the CDR3 DNA reads TGTGCCAGCTCACCAGTGGACAGGGCTGAGACCCAGTACTTC. Translation: CASSPVDRAETQYF.

The chain links TRBV11-2 to TRBJ1-2, with D possibly being TRBD1 (5 bases). Trimming took off 0 bases at V and 4 bases at J, with 9 bases between the two ends. The germline CDR1 and CDR2 sequences are SGHAT and FQNNGV. This CDR3 has 14 amino acids. The CDR3 bases are TGTGCCAGCAGCTTAGAGCGGGGACCCTATGGCTACACCTTC. As protein: CASSLERGPYGYTF.

The table lists this clone with a count of one. The rearrangement links TRBV3-1 (or the pseudogene TRBV3-2) to TRBJ1-2; TRBD1 matches at 12 bases. J lost 4 bases, V lost 3 bases, and 6 bases had no gene match. This CDR3 region has 16 residues. Germline V gene data show CDR1 as LGHDT and CDR2 as YNNKEL (reference sequence). This chain's CDR3 is CASSHALGQGAYGYTF. CDR3 sequence (DNA): TGTGCCAGCAGCCATGCCCTGGGACAGGGGGCCTATGGCTACACCTTC.

This clone was counted once. J is TRBJ1-1 and V is TRBV5-8, with D possibly matching TRBD1 (6 bases). V lost 2 bases, J lost 1 base, and 15 bases lay in between. The CDR3 contains 16 residues. The germline V gene encodes CDR1 SGHTS and CDR2 YDEGEE. The CDR3: CASSFQTGRANTEAFF. As DNA, the CDR3 is TGTGCCAGCAGCTTCCAGACAGGAAGAGCGAACACTGAAGCTTTCTTT. Using reference TRBV5-8 and TRBJ1-1 for the parts outside the CDR3, the full variable domain is EAGVTQSPTHLIKTRGQQATLRCSPISGHTSVYWYQQALGLGLQFLLWYDEGEERNRGNFPPRFSGRQFPNYSSELNVNALELEDSALYLCASSFQTGRANTEAFFGQGTRLTVV.

V is TRBV6-1 and J is TRBJ1-4, with 9 bases fitting TRBD1. The CDR3 runs to 17 residues. The germline CDR1 and CDR2 sequences are MNHNS and SASEGT. With V trimmed by 1 base and J by 5 bases, 8 bases remained unmatched. The CDR3 spells CASSEEFGGQGNEKLFF. The CDR3, as DNA: TGTGCCAGCAGTGAAGAATTTGGGGGACAGGGCAATGAAAAACTGTTTTTT.

The CDR3 reads CASSLAGLAGWGETQYF. The CDR3 DNA is TGTGCCAGCAGCTTGGCGGGACTAGCGGGATGGGGAGAGACCCAGTACTTC. The chain joins TRBV7-2 to TRBJ2-5; TRBD2 agrees at 13 bases. J gave up 4 bases and V 3 bases, and 8 bases lay outside the gene matches. CDR1 and CDR2 (germline): SGHTA, FQGNSA. This CDR3 contains 17 residues.

The chain carries TRBV18 and TRBJ1-6, with D possibly matching TRBD1 (6 bases). Trimming cost V 4 bases and J 0 bases, with 10 bases left between them. This CDR3 is 16 amino acids long. The germline gives CDR1 KGHSH, CDR2 LQKENI. The CDR3 region is CASSQGQTSYNSPLHF. CDR3 in DNA: TGTGCCAGCTCACAAGGACAGACCTCCTATAATTCACCCCTCCACTTT. The variable domain in full, completed from reference TRBV18 and TRBJ1-6, reads NAGVMQNPRHLVRRRGQEARLRCSPMKGHSHVYWYRQLPEEGLKFMVYLQKENIIDESGMPKERFSAEFPKEGPSILRIQQVVRGDSAAYFCASSQGQTSYNSPLHFGNGTRLTVT.

The table lists this clone with a few counts. This rearrangement joins TRBV11-2 to TRBJ2-1, with TRBD2 matching 11 bases. The CDR3 spans 16 residues. CDR1 is SGHAT, CDR2 FQNNGV, per germline. V lost 6 bases to trimming and J lost 7 bases; unmatched junction nucleotides: 11. CDR3 in DNA: TGTGCCAGCAGACCCCAACTAGCGGGAGTCCAAAATGAGCAGTTCTTC. Its protein product is CASRPQLAGVQNEQFF.

This clone was detected once. V usage is TRBV19 and J usage is TRBJ2-1; a possible D gene is TRBD1 (5 bases). This CDR3 has 16 amino acids. Trimming stripped 4 bases from V and 6 bases from J, with 19 bases between. Germline V gives CDR1 LNHDA, CDR2 SQIVND (reference sequence). The CDR3, as DNA: TGTGCCAGTAGTACCCCAGGGCAGGGATCCGTCAATGAGCAGTTCTTC. Translated: CASSTPGQGSVNEQFF.

This chain joins TRBV19 and TRBJ1-6, with 7 bases fitting TRBD1. The CDR3 sequence is 15 residues long. Germline assignment: CDR1 LNHDA and CDR2 SQIVND (reference sequence). Trimming cost V 5 bases and J 8 bases; bases outside gene matches: 9. CDR3 region: CASSPPGGGDSPLHF. The CDR3 DNA is TGTGCCAGTAGTCCGCCGGGAGGGGGCGATTCACCCCTCCACTTT.

In its sample, this clone was seen a few times. The chain employs TRBV5-5 and TRBJ1-6; TRBD1 aligns across 10 bases. This CDR3 contains 15 residues. V dropped 8 bases and J dropped 6; count of bases not matched to a gene: 8. The V gene's germline CDR1 is SGHKS and CDR2 YYEKEE (reference sequence). The CDR3 coding sequence is TGTGCCAGTAATACCGGGACAGGGGTTAATTCACCCCTCCACTTT. Protein sequence: CASNTGTGVNSPLHF.